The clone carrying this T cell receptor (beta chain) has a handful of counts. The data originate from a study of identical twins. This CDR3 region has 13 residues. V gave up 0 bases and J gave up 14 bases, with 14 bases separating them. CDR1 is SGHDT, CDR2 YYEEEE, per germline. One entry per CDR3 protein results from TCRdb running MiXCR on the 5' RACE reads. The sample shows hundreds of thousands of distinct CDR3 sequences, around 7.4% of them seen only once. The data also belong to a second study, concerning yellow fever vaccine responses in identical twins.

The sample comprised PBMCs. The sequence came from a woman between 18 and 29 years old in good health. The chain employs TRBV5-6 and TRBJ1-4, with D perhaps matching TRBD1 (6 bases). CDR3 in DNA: TGTGCCAGCAGCTTGGACAGGGACGAACTCCTGTTTTTT. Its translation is CASSLDRDELLFF.